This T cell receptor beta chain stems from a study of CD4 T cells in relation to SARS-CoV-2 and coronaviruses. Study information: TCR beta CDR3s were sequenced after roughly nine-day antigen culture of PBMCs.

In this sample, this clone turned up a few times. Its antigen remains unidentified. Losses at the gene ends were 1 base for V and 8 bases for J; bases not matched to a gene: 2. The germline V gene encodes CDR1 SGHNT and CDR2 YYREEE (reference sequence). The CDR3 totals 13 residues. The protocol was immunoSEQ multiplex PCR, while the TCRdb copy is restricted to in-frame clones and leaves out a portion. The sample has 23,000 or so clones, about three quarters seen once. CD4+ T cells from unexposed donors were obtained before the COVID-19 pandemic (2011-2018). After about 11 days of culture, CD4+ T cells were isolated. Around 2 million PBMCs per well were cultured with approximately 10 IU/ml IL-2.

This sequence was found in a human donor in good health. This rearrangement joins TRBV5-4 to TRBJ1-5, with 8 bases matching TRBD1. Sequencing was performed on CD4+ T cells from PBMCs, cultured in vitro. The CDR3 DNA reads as TGTGCCAGCAGCTTGCAGGGGGCAGAGCCCCAGCATTTT. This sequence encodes CASSLQGAEPQHF.